These 2 T cell receptor beta chains were sequenced from one sample in a study of PD-1 blockade in classical Hodgkin lymphoma. Method: immunoSEQ multiplex PCR; TCRdb's copy keeps in-frame clones and lacks some. The data show under 30,000 clones, 85% seen once. With no exception, relapse followed autologous stem cell transplantation in all patients, and brentuximab vedotin exposure varied. By magnetic negative selection, CD4+ T cells were purified from thawed PBMCs. The sample was CD4+ T cells from blood, taken at baseline. Receptors were obtained from a human donor with classical Hodgkin lymphoma.

As concerns this clone: Distinct nucleotide sequences in the sample also encode this CDR3. This chain connects TRBV9 to TRBJ2-7; 10 nucleotides align to TRBD1. The CDR3 is 13 residues long. CDR1 and CDR2 (germline): SGDLS, YYNGEE. Germline trimming cut 3 bases from V and 4 bases from J; bases unmatched to any gene: 1. CDR3 coding DNA: TGTGCCAGCAGCGGACAGGGGGCATACGAGCAGTACTTC. Its translation is CASSGQGAYEQYF.

V is TRBV7-2 and J is TRBJ2-7; possibly TRBD1 for D (6 bases). Deletions cut 5 bases from V and 3 bases from J, with 11 bases between. The CDR3 covers 13 residues. From germline, CDR1 is SGHTA and CDR2 FQGNSA. DNA for the CDR3: TGTGCCAGCAGCCCAAACAGGGTCTACGAGCAGTACTTC. Translated, it gives CASSPNRVYEQYF.